Following are 20 T cell receptor beta chains from one sample sequenced in a study of control samples from healthy donors and cancer patients. The assay was immunoSEQ multiplex PCR, and TCRdb's table has in-frame clones only and misses some. The sample has around 130,000 clones; 80% to 95% are singletons. The source material was blood. These receptors all stem from a young man in good health.

The chain uses TRBV28 and TRBJ1-3, with D perhaps matching TRBD1 (6 bases). V lost 5 bases, J lost 4 bases, and 15 bases lay in between. This CDR3 region has 15 residues. CDR1 is MDHEN and CDR2 is SYDVKM in the germline V gene. This CDR3 reads CASSLHSGVGNTIYF. Here the CDR3 DNA reads TGTGCCAGCAGTCTTCACTCAGGGGTAGGAAACACCATATATTTT.

The CDR3 DNA reads TGTGCCAGCAGTGAATGGGGGCAAGAGACCCAGTACTTC. It codes for CASSEWGQETQYF. The rearrangement uses TRBV25-1 and TRBJ2-5; the D gene could be TRBD1 or TRBD2 (5 bases each). Trimming removed 1 base at V and 2 bases at J, with 5 bases between. The CDR3 sequence is 13 residues long. The germline V gene has CDR1 MGHDK and CDR2 SYGVNS.

The chain joins TRBV7-8 to TRBJ2-5, with no clear D. The CDR3 loop spans 17 amino acids. Germline V gene sequence: CDR1 SGHVS, CDR2 FQNEAQ. V was clipped by 3 bases and J by 1 base, with 18 bases between them. CDR3 region: CASSFADFTRTQETQYF. The CDR3 nucleotides are TGTGCCAGCAGCTTCGCCGACTTCACAAGGACCCAAGAGACCCAGTACTTC. The whole variable domain, filled in from reference TRBV7-8 and TRBJ2-5, reads GAGVSQSPRYKVAKRGQDVALRCDPISGHVSLFWYQQALGQGPEFLTYFQNEAQLDKSGLPSDRFFAERPEGSVSTLKIQRTQQEDSAVYLCASSFADFTRTQETQYFGPGTRLLVL.

The V call is TRBV6-1, the J call TRBJ1-2, with a tentative D call TRBD1 (5 bases). The CDR3 covers 13 residues. Trimming took off 3 bases at V and 7 bases at J, with 12 bases between the two ends. Germline-derived CDR1 and CDR2 are MNHNS and SASEGT. The CDR3 protein is CASSDGGVVGYTF. In nucleotides, the CDR3 is TGTGCCAGCAGTGATGGAGGGGTGGTTGGCTACACCTTC.

This clone was seen more than once but under ten times. V is TRBV7-9 and J is TRBJ1-6; D is undetermined. Trimming took off 3 bases at V and 9 bases at J, with 6 bases between the two ends. Germline V lookup: CDR1 SEHNR, CDR2 FQNEAQ (reference sequence). The CDR3 contains 12 residues. CDR3 sequence: CASSFVGSPLHF. The CDR3 coding sequence is TGTGCCAGCAGCTTCGTCGGTTCACCCCTCCACTTT.

CDR3 sequence: CASSFLLGGGAGGANVLTF. The CDR3, as DNA: TGTGCCAGCAGCTTCTTATTAGGAGGGGGCGCTGGTGGGGCCAACGTCCTGACTTTC. The chain couples TRBV7-9 to TRBJ2-6; a possible D gene is TRBD1 (7 bases). The CDR3 sequence is 19 residues long. Germline CDR1 reads SEHNR; CDR2 reads FQNEAQ (reference sequence). V was pared by 3 bases and J by 3 bases, with 21 bases between.

The chain joins TRBV7-3 to TRBJ2-7; the match to TRBD1 covers 9 bases. The germline V gene encodes CDR1 SGHTA and CDR2 FQGTGA. The CDR3 length is 12 residues. Trimming at V came to 10 bases and at J to 1 base, leaving 2 bases not matched to a gene. Written as DNA, the CDR3 is TGTGCCAAGGGACAGGGATCCTACGAGCAGTACGTC. Translated: CAKGQGSYEQYV.

The CDR3, as DNA: TGTGCCAGCACCCTCGGGGCGTCTGGAAACACCATATATTTT. Its translation: CASTLGASGNTIYF. The genes are TRBV6-6 and TRBJ1-3; D possibly corresponds to TRBD1 (5 bases). The CDR3 loop spans 14 amino acids. The germline V gene encodes CDR1 MNHNY and CDR2 SVGAGI (reference sequence). Trimming took off 7 bases at V and 1 base at J, with 11 bases between the two ends.

V gene TRBV30 combines with J gene TRBJ1-3; D not resolved. Germline CDR1 GTSNPN, CDR2 SVGIG (reference sequence). The length of the CDR3 is 12 residues. The ends were cut back, 0 bases at V and 1 base at J, with 1 base in the middle. The DNA of the CDR3 is TGTGCCTGGAGTGTTTCTGGAAACACCATATATTTT. Amino acids: CAWSVSGNTIYF.

V usage is TRBV28 and J usage is TRBJ1-6; tentative D call: TRBD1 (5 bases). V was cut by 4 bases and J by 4 bases, with 14 bases left in between. Germline V gives CDR1 MDHEN, CDR2 SYDVKM. The CDR3 is 16 amino acids. CDR3 DNA sequence: TGTGCCAGCAGTTCCGCCCAGGGCCGATATAATTCACCCCTCCACTTT. Translated: CASSSAQGRYNSPLHF.

The rearrangement uses TRBV3-1 (or the pseudogene TRBV3-2) and TRBJ2-5, with 9 bases fitting TRBD2. With 6 bases clipped from V and 4 bases from J, the junction kept 3 bases outside the gene matches. The germline V gene has CDR1 LGHDT and CDR2 YNNKEL (reference sequence). CDR3 length: 13 amino acids. This CDR3 reads CASRPTSGETQYF. CDR3 coding DNA: TGTGCCAGCAGGCCGACTAGCGGAGAGACCCAGTACTTC.

CDR3 in amino acids: CAWVALEGTYGYTF. The CDR3 DNA reads as TGTGCCTGGGTTGCGTTAGAGGGGACGTATGGCTACACCTTC. V gene TRBV30 combines with J gene TRBJ1-2; TRBD1 might be the D (5 bases). The germline CDR1 and CDR2 sequences are GTSNPN and SVGIG (reference sequence). The CDR3 loop spans 14 amino acids. Trimming took 5 bases from V and 5 from J, leaving 18 bases between them.

J is TRBJ1-5 and V is TRBV28; perhaps TRBD1 as D (6 bases). CDR3 length equals 12 residues. Looked up from germline, CDR1 is MDHEN and CDR2 is SYDVKM. The V and J ends lost 10 bases and 4 bases respectively, with 11 bases between them. The CDR3 region is CATSGENQPQHF. The CDR3 DNA reads TGTGCCACTTCAGGGGAAAATCAGCCCCAGCATTTT.

The table lists this clone with a count of one. The rearrangement joins TRBV28 to TRBJ2-1, with 8 bases identical to TRBD2. The CDR3 covers 15 residues. With V trimmed by 7 bases and J by 9 bases, 14 bases remained unmatched. CDR1 MDHEN and CDR2 SYDVKM come from the germline V gene. The CDR3 bases are TGTGCCAGCATGGGAGGTTCTGCGGGAGGTCGTGAGCAGTTCTTC. It translates to CASMGGSAGGREQFF.

The V gene is TRBV2, the J gene TRBJ1-2; 9 nucleotides line up with TRBD1. Per the germline V gene, CDR1 is SNHLY and CDR2 is FYNNEI. The CDR3 length is 15 residues. V was pared by 6 bases and J by 4 bases, with 9 bases of the junction left unmatched. The CDR3 DNA reads TGTGCCAGCAGAGGAACAGGGGGCCAACCCTATGGCTACACCTTC. This sequence encodes CASRGTGGQPYGYTF.

This rearrangement joins TRBV9 to TRBJ2-2; D gene unclear. CDR3 length equals 15 residues. The germline gives CDR1 SGDLS, CDR2 YYNGEE. With 2 bases removed from V and 6 bases from J, the gap between germline ends came to 14 bases. The CDR3 here is CASSVGPGVSGELFF. In nucleotides, the CDR3 is TGTGCCAGCAGCGTCGGGCCTGGGGTATCCGGGGAGCTGTTTTTT.

The J gene is TRBJ1-2, the V gene TRBV6-5; D might be TRBD1 (5 bases). Trimming removed 0 bases from V and 3 bases from J, with 5 bases in between. There are 13 residues in the CDR3. Germline CDR1 and CDR2: MNHEY and SVGAGI. CDR3 DNA: TGTGCCAGCAGTTACTCGACAGACTATGGCTACACCTTC. Translation gives CASSYSTDYGYTF.

CDR3 coding DNA: TGTGCCAGCAACCAACCCAGGGTGAACACCGGGGAGCTGTTTTTT. Residues: CASNQPRVNTGELFF. J is TRBJ2-2 and V is TRBV6-6; tentatively, D is TRBD1 (5 bases). Germline CDR1 is MNHNY and CDR2 is SVGAGI (reference sequence). The CDR3 is made up of 15 amino acids. The ends were cut back, 7 bases at V and 1 base at J, with 13 bases in the middle.

This chain joins TRBV4-1 and TRBJ1-6; D may be TRBD1 (6 bases). The V gene lost 2 bases and the J gene lost 8 bases, with 16 bases spanning the gap. Germline-derived CDR1 and CDR2 are MGHRA and YSYEKL. The CDR3 runs 16 residues. The CDR3 DNA follows: TGCGCCAGCAGCCAAAGACACTGGACAGACTATTCACCCCTCCACTTT. Amino acid sequence: CASSQRHWTDYSPLHF.

The chain carries TRBV10-1 and TRBJ2-5; D is unclear. Germline CDR1 and CDR2: WNHNN and SYGVQD (reference sequence). CDR3 length: 14 amino acids. V lost 6 bases to trimming and J lost 1 base, with 12 bases between them. CDR3 sequence (DNA): TGCGCCAGCAGATCGATAGGGTCCCAAGAGACCCAGTACTTC. Its protein is CASRSIGSQETQYF.